This is a list of T cell receptor beta chains from one sample in a study of cytomegalovirus exposure and HLA in healthy donors. The repertoire was sequenced with immunoSEQ multiplex PCR; TCRdb's copy has only in-frame clones and lacks some. The sample consists of over 150,000 clones, roughly 85% of them appearing once. The sequencing sample was made of PBMCs. These receptors were taken from a man aged 18-30 years in good health and CMV-seropositive. Each CDR3 is given with its conserved first and last residue. A D gene is named only where the DNA matches it firmly. Clone size is shown for a subset of rows, as once, few, many or a class of expanded clone.

-	-	TRBV10-3	TRBJ2-5	14	TGTGCCATCAGATCCGGGTCCACCGAAGAGACCCAGTACTTC	CAIRSGSTEETQYF
-	-	TRBV2	TRBJ1-2	15	TGTGCCAGCAGTGAAGGACAGTCTCCTCTCTATGGCTACACCTTC	CASSEGQSPLYGYTF
once	-	TRBV11-3	TRBJ1-4	15	TGTGCCAGCAGCTCGGGACACCCAGGCCGGGAAAAACTGTTTTTT	CASSSGHPGREKLFF
-	TRBD2	TRBV28	TRBJ2-1	17	TGTGCCAGCAGTTTAGGCCTAGCGGGAGATAAGTACAATGAGCAGTTCTTC	CASSLGLAGDKYNEQFF
-	-	TRBV12-2	TRBJ2-4	23	TGTGCAAGTCGCTCACTTTCCGGGAGGTCTGATGGTCCTAGCGGGACCGCCAAAAACATTCAGTACTTC	CASRSLSGRSDGPSGTAKNIQYF
-	-	TRBV19	TRBJ2-7	13	TGTGCCAGTGCCCCGGCCAGGGACTACGAGCAGTACTTC	CASAPARDYEQYF
-	TRBD2	TRBV27	TRBJ2-7	18	TGTGCCAGCAGTTTGGTATTTTTGACTAGCGGAAGTAGGTACGAGCAGTACTTC	CASSLVFLTSGSRYEQYF
-	TRBD1	TRBV6-4	TRBJ2-2	12	TGTGCCAGCAGGGGACAGTTTGGGGAGCTGTTTTTT	CASRGQFGELFF
once	-	TRBV5-5	TRBJ2-3	16	TGTGCCAGCAGCTTGGAATTCCGCGGATACACAGATACGCAGTATTTT	CASSLEFRGYTDTQYF
-	-	TRBV11-1	TRBJ1-1	14	TGTGCCAGCAGCTTCGGACCGAGGGACACTGAAGCTTTCTTT	CASSFGPRDTEAFF
few	TRBD2	TRBV6-1	TRBJ2-1	16	TGTGCCAGCAGTGGAAGAGGGGGACTAGCGTACAATGAGCAGTTCTTC	CASSGRGGLAYNEQFF
-	TRBD1	TRBV5-6	TRBJ2-3	13	TGTGCCAGCGGACAGGGTGTCCCAGATACGCAGTATTTT	CASGQGVPDTQYF
-	TRBD1	TRBV5-4	TRBJ1-2	14	TGTGCCAGCAGCTACTCCGGGACAGTGGATGGCTACACCTTC	CASSYSGTVDGYTF
-	-	TRBV5-1	TRBJ2-7	14	TGCGCCAGCAGCTTGGGGCAGGGTCTCTACGAGCAGTACTTC	CASSLGQGLYEQYF
once	TRBD1	TRBV5-1	TRBJ2-7	13	TGCGCCAGCAGCTTGCGGACAGGGGACGAGCAGTACTTC	CASSLRTGDEQYF
few	-	TRBV5-6	TRBJ2-7	12	TGTGCCAGCAGCTTTGGAGGTAACGAGCAGTACTTC	CASSFGGNEQYF
-	-	TRBV11-3	TRBJ2-7	15	TGTGCCAGCAGCTTAGGGCGGCAGGGCAGCCACGAGCAGTACTTC	CASSLGRQGSHEQYF
-	TRBD1	TRBV7-3	TRBJ1-1	13	TGTGCCAGCAGCTCTCAGGGGGACGGTGAAGCTTTCTTT	CASSSQGDGEAFF
-	-	TRBV14	TRBJ2-7	14	TGTGCCAGCAGCCAAGGAGGGTTAGGTTACGAGCAGTACTTC	CASSQGGLGYEQYF
once	TRBD2	TRBV29-1	TRBJ2-1	13	TGCAGCGTTGTAGGACTAGCCGAAGACTTGGTGTTCTTC	CSVVGLAEDLVFF
-	-	TRBV29-1	TRBJ1-2	12	TGCAGCGTTGAGGCAGCTAACTATGGCTACACCTTC	CSVEAANYGYTF
-	TRBD1	TRBV19	TRBJ1-1	16	TGTGCCAGTGCTTCCCGAACAGGGGGCATGGGCACTGAAGCTTTCTTT	CASASRTGGMGTEAFF
few	TRBD1	TRBV28	TRBJ1-6	15	TGTGCCAGCAGTTTGCCACAGGGGGCAGAGTCACCCCTCCACTTT	CASSLPQGAESPLHF
-	-	TRBV7-8	TRBJ2-3	14	TGTGCCAGCAGCTTAGCCGACTTGACAGATACGCAGTATTTT	CASSLADLTDTQYF
once	TRBD1	TRBV19	TRBJ2-5	17	TGTGCCAGTAGTATCCAATACTACCAACAGGGGCCCCAGACCCAGTACTTC	CASSIQYYQQGPQTQYF